The 14 T cell receptor beta chains listed next were all sequenced from one sample in a study of glioma-infiltrating T cells (dated by TCRdb to 2016 to 2017). Instrument on record: Illumina MiSeq. TCR alpha and beta CDR3 regions were amplified with the iRepertoire nested amplicon-rescue multiplex PCR (arm-PCR) platform from RNA. TCRdb reworked the public reads: Q25 trimming with fastp, MiXCR clone assembly, productive beta chains retained. Every CDR3 protein is listed once, alongside the most common genes and DNA of its rows. This sample is represented by over 120,000 distinct CDR3 sequences; about two fifths of them were singletons. The top ten clones comprise around 18% of the sample. Sequences were obtained from glioma tissue, nonneoplastic brain tissue, or PBMCs (not recorded which). These receptors all come from a human donor with low-grade glioma or glioblastoma, undergoing nonglioma brain surgery, or in good health (not recorded which).

To note about this clonotype: This could be a read error, since a much larger clone is one nucleotide away. The chain uses TRBV6-1 and TRBJ1-1; 7 bases are a match to TRBD1. The V and J ends lost 6 bases and 5 bases, in that order; junction bases with no gene match: 6. The CDR3 is 13 amino acids. Germline V CDR1 and CDR2: MNHNS, SASEGT. The CDR3 DNA follows: TGTGCCAGCAGATCGGACAGGAAAACTGAAGCTTTCTTT. Protein: CASRSDRKTEAFF.

A word on this clonotype: In this CDR3 the conserved last residue, phenylalanine or tryptophan, is missing, so a read error is likely. The chain recombines TRBV15 with TRBJ2-7; D is uncertain. V lost 1 base and J 2 bases, leaving 6 bases between the germline ends. Germline values: CDR1 LNHNV, CDR2 YYDKDF (reference sequence). The CDR3 is made up of 13 amino acids. CDR3 sequence (DNA): TGTGCCACCAGCAGAGTAGTCGCCTACGAGCAGTACTCC. Protein: CATSRVVAYEQYS.

The chain employs TRBV10-3 and TRBJ1-2, with 8 nucleotides matching TRBD1. The V and J ends lost 3 bases and 6 bases, in that order; junction bases with no gene match: 6. Looked up from germline, CDR1 is ENHRY and CDR2 is SYGVKD. There are 14 residues in the CDR3. The CDR3 coding sequence is TGTGCCATCAGTGATAGCGGACAGGGCGATGGCTACACCTTC. It encodes CAISDSGQGDGYTF.

This clonotype was seen more than once but under ten times. The chain has TRBV6-2 or TRBV6-3 and TRBJ1-1; D is possibly TRBD1 (5 bases). Trimming cost V 11 bases and J 1 base, with 14 bases left between them. This CDR3 has 13 amino acids. Looked up from germline, CDR1 is MNHEY and CDR2 is SVGEGT. The CDR3 protein is CAAKAGGNTEAFF. CDR3 coding DNA: TGTGCCGCCAAAGCCGGGGGGAACACTGAAGCTTTCTTT.

As regards this clonotype: This may be a read error: a much more frequent sequence differs by one nucleotide. The chain recombines TRBV27 with TRBJ1-4; D is possibly TRBD1 (6 bases). The CDR3 is 13 amino acids. Germline CDR1 and CDR2: MNHEY and SMNVEV (reference sequence). Trimming shortened V by 10 bases and J by 7 bases, and 16 bases separated the two germline ends. Written as DNA, the CDR3 is TGTGCCACCAAGGGCAGGGGTAGTGAAAAACTGTTTTTT. The encoded protein is CATKGRGSEKLFF.

This clonotype was detected only a few times. The chain is built from TRBV6-1 and TRBJ1-6; D uncertain. The CDR3 is made up of 15 amino acids. CDR1 and CDR2 from the germline V gene are MNHNS and SASEGT. Trimming removed 5 bases at V and 9 bases at J, with 17 bases between. DNA for the CDR3: TGTGCCAGCAGTTCGCGGGGAAGTAGGCGTTCACCCCTCCACTTT. Translation gives CASSSRGSRRSPLHF.

Here the CDR3 DNA reads TGCGCCAGCAGCCAAGACTGGGGGAACACTGAAGCTTTCTTT. Translation: CASSQDWGNTEAFF. V and J are TRBV4-3 and TRBJ1-1; D not resolved. Germline loops: CDR1 LGHNA, CDR2 YSLEER. This CDR3 is 14 amino acids long. Trimming removed 0 bases at V and 1 base at J, with 6 bases between.

The chain combines TRBV15 with TRBJ2-7; D unclear. This CDR3 is built from 13 residues. V lost 1 base to trimming and J lost 3 bases, with 7 bases between them. The germline V gene has CDR1 LNHNV and CDR2 YYDKDF (reference sequence). Here the CDR3 reads CATSRGGSYEQYF. DNA of the CDR3: TGTGCCACCAGCAGAGGAGGTAGCTACGAGCAGTACTTC.

This chain links TRBV6-2 or TRBV6-3 with TRBJ1-1, with 7 bases lining up with TRBD1. The V and J ends lost 10 bases and 4 bases, in that order; junction bases with no gene match: 12. The CDR3 length is 14 residues. From germline, CDR1 is MNHEY and CDR2 SVGEGT. CDR3 sequence reads: CAIRADPGGTEAFF. CDR3 in DNA: TGTGCCATCAGGGCCGATCCAGGGGGCACTGAAGCTTTCTTT.

The chain uses TRBV29-1 and TRBJ1-5; a possible D gene is TRBD1 (5 bases). Germline V lookup: CDR1 SQVTM, CDR2 ANQGSEA. The CDR3 has 14 residues. Trimming shortened V by 6 bases and J by 0 bases, and 12 bases separated the two germline ends. CDR3 sequence (DNA): TGCAGCGTGTCGGGACGAAATAGCAATCAGCCCCAGCATTTT. Protein product: CSVSGRNSNQPQHF.

This chain connects TRBV7-8 to TRBJ2-1; possible D gene TRBD1, 6 bases. CDR1 and CDR2 from the germline V gene are SGHVS and FQNEAQ. Trimming removed 5 bases at V and 2 bases at J, with 10 bases between. This CDR3 spans 14 amino acids. The CDR3 reads CASSPRGPYNEQFF. The DNA for the CDR3 is TGTGCCAGCAGCCCCAGGGGTCCCTACAATGAGCAGTTCTTC.

The V call is TRBV6-1, the J call TRBJ2-7; 8 positions match TRBD1. CDR3 length equals 13 residues. V lost 6 bases and J lost 3; bases outside the gene matches: 4. Germline values: CDR1 MNHNS, CDR2 SASEGT. The CDR3 nucleotides are TGTGCCAGCAGGCTGGGACAGGACTACGAGCAGTACTTC. Translation: CASRLGQDYEQYF.

There are a few counts of this clonotype. The chain carries TRBV3-1 and TRBJ1-5, with TRBD1 identical over 7 bases. The CDR3 loop spans 12 amino acids. V lost 8 bases, J lost 2 bases, and 0 bases stayed unmatched. Germline assignment: CDR1 LGHDT and CDR2 YNNKEL (reference sequence). CDR3 sequence reads: CASGTGNQPQHF. DNA for the CDR3: TGTGCCAGCGGGACAGGCAATCAGCCCCAGCATTTT.

This chain joins TRBV25-1 and TRBJ2-5, with a tentative D call TRBD2 (5 bases). The CDR3 runs to 14 residues. Trimming removed 0 bases at V and 2 bases at J, with 7 bases between. The germline V gene has CDR1 MGHDK and CDR2 SYGVNS. The CDR3 region has the DNA TGTGCCAGCAGTGAATACCGGGGTCAAGAGACCCAGTACTTC. Encoded protein: CASSEYRGQETQYF.